The rows below give T cell receptor beta chains drawn from one sample of a study of blood T cell repertoires in COVID-19. TCRdb's copy holds only in-frame clones and misses some; the assay was immunoSEQ multiplex PCR. The sample includes 200,000 to 250,000 clones, roughly nine tenths seen only once; the top ten take 3.1%. The sequencing input was PBMCs or T cells enriched from blood (not recorded which). These TCRs come from a woman in her 50s in a cohort exposed to, infected with or recovered from COVID-19 (not recorded which). The CDR3 runs from the conserved cysteine through the conserved F or W. Not every row has a clone size; where given, it reads once, few, many or a size class.

>TRBJ2-5|NA|TRBV7-6
CASSLLGTPLQETQYF
>TRBJ1-1|NA|TRBV2
CASSAQPHTEAFF
>TRBJ2-2|medium-sized|TRBV3-1/TRBV3-2
CASSPLGHSNTGELFF
>TRBJ1-2|NA|TRBV14
CASSRPGAARYTF
>TRBJ2-3|NA|TRBV3-1/TRBV3-2
CASSQGWLAGGADTQYF
>TRBJ2-3|NA|TRBV3-1/TRBV3-2
CASSHRPSGPWGDTQYF
>TRBJ1-1|NA|TRBV18
CASSRDRGMRTEAFF
>TRBJ2-5|NA|TRBV12-3/TRBV12-4
CASSLARQETQYF
>TRBJ1-6|NA|TRBV7-9
CASSLATDSPLHF
>TRBJ1-2|NA|TRBV15
CATSGWDRTNLNGYTF
>TRBJ1-6|NA|TRBV25-1
CASSEIGIGSF
>TRBJ1-3|NA|TRBV9
CASSVLQGGNTIYF
>TRBJ2-1|NA|TRBV4-2
CASSRDLAGGGNEQFF
>TRBJ1-1|NA|TRBV2
CASKYRDAFTEAFF